The 12 T cell receptor beta chains listed next were all sequenced from one sample in a study of blood T cells in healthy people across ages. Through a sample-barcoded 5' primer and a J-beta primer mix, a second PCR was run for about 6 to 11 cycles. TCRdb recomputed calls from the 5' RACE reads with MiXCR, one row per CDR3 protein. The profile shows under 1,000,000 distinct CDR3 sequences, 46% of them singletons. Sequenced input: blood. All receptors derive from an elderly man in good health.

The V gene is TRBV12-3 or TRBV12-4, the J gene TRBJ1-5, with a possible D match to TRBD1 (5 bases). Trimming pared 6 bases from V and 2 bases from J, leaving 14 bases between. The CDR3 length is 15 residues. DNA for the CDR3: TGTGCCAGCAGACCCTGGGGGAACGGCAATCAGCCCCAGCATTTT. This translates into CASRPWGNGNQPQHF.

This clonotype was observed a handful of times. The V and J genes are TRBV28 and TRBJ1-1; D is undetermined. This CDR3 comprises 9 residues. Germline CDR1 MDHEN, CDR2 SYDVKM. CDR3 sequence reads: CGESTEAFF. For the CDR3, the DNA is TGTGGGGAATCGACTGAAGCTTTCTTT. The full variable domain, its missing parts supplied by reference TRBV28 and TRBJ1-1, is DVKVTQSSRYLVKRTGEKVFLECVQDMDHENMFWYRQDPGLGLRLIYFSYDVKMKEKGDIPEGYSVSREKKERFSLILESASTNQTSMYLCGESTEAFFGQGTRLTVV.

This clonotype was seen a few times. CDR3 DNA: TGTGCCAGTAGTACTTTAGCGGGAGGGCCCTCGGGTGAGCAGTTCTTC. As protein: CASSTLAGGPSGEQFF. This chain links TRBV19 with TRBJ2-1; the match to TRBD2 covers 11 bases. The V segment lost 4 bases and the J segment 9 bases; nucleotides outside the gene matches: 11. This CDR3 has 16 residues. CDR1 and CDR2 from the germline V gene are LNHDA and SQIVND (reference sequence).

The CDR3 DNA follows: TGTGCCAGCAACCGAGGACTGGGACTAGCTACCCTCACAGATACGCAGTATTTT. This encodes CASNRGLGLATLTDTQYF. The chain uses TRBV7-2 and TRBJ2-3; 9 bases fit TRBD2. Trimming removed 7 bases from V and 2 bases from J; junction bases left unmatched: 16. Per the germline V gene, CDR1 is SGHTA and CDR2 is FQGNSA. This CDR3 region has 18 residues.

This clonotype was observed a few times. The chain links TRBV29-1 to TRBJ2-1; 11 bases are a match to TRBD2. Germline V gene data show CDR1 as SQVTM and CDR2 as ANQGSEA. The ends lost 0 bases at V and 3 bases at J; junction bases unmatched: 13. This CDR3 region has 19 residues. The CDR3 DNA reads TGCAGCGTTGAAGATAGGTTCAGGGGTAGCGGGAGGGACTACAATGAGCAGTTCTTC. This translates into CSVEDRFRGSGRDYNEQFF.

The V call is TRBV5-1, the J call TRBJ2-5; 10 bases match TRBD2. Germline CDR1 is SGHRS and CDR2 is YFSETQ. V was pared by 5 bases and J by 5 bases, with 6 bases of the junction left unmatched. The CDR3 covers 14 residues. CDR3 region: CASRSSGSVETQYF. The CDR3 DNA reads as TGCGCCAGCAGGTCTAGCGGGAGTGTGGAGACCCAGTACTTC.

The chain combines TRBV7-6 with TRBJ1-1; D possibly corresponds to TRBD1 (6 bases). Germline V lookup: CDR1 SGHVS, CDR2 FNYEAQ. This CDR3 has 14 amino acids. V was cut by 5 bases and J by 7 bases, with 17 bases left in between. CDR3 nucleotide sequence: TGTGCCAGCAGCGTAACGTATGGGGGCATTGAAGCTTTCTTT. Translated: CASSVTYGGIEAFF.

This clonotype was picked up a small number of times. The chain carries TRBV5-1 and TRBJ1-4, with D maybe TRBD1 (6 bases). This CDR3 is built from 15 residues. The V and J ends lost 6 bases and 6 bases respectively, with 18 bases between them. Germline CDR1 SGHRS, CDR2 YFSETQ. CDR3 bases: TGCGCCAGCACCTCCGGGGGCCGGGTTGATGAAAAACTGTTTTTT. Translated, it gives CASTSGGRVDEKLFF.

There are many counts of this clonotype. V and J are TRBV7-9 and TRBJ2-7, with 10 bases that match TRBD1. Germline CDR1 reads SEHNR; CDR2 reads FQNEAQ (reference sequence). CDR3 size: 17 residues. V lost 5 bases to trimming and J lost 5 bases; unmatched junction nucleotides: 15. This chain's CDR3 is CASSGWTGGLVGNEQYF. The CDR3 DNA reads as TGTGCCAGCAGCGGCTGGACAGGGGGGTTGGTGGGTAACGAGCAGTACTTC.

This clonotype was recorded a few times. V and J are TRBV20-1 and TRBJ2-1, with D possibly being TRBD1 (5 bases). V shed 1 base and J shed 4 bases, with 11 bases lying between them. The CDR3 sequence is 14 residues long. CDR1 DFQATT and CDR2 SNEGSKA come from the germline V gene (reference sequence). Written as DNA, the CDR3 is TGCAGTGCTAGAGTTTCGACAGCGTACAATGAGCAGTTCTTC. This gives the protein CSARVSTAYNEQFF.

This clonotype has only a few counts. The CDR3 DNA reads TGCGCCAGCAGAACAGGGTCGGATAATTACAATGAGCAGTTCTTC. It codes for CASRTGSDNYNEQFF. The V gene is TRBV5-1, the J gene TRBJ2-1; the D gene is possibly TRBD1 (6 bases). Deletions cut 5 bases from V and 4 bases from J, with 16 bases between. Germline CDR1 is SGHRS and CDR2 is YFSETQ. The CDR3 is 15 amino acids.

This sequence joins TRBV11-2 and TRBJ2-3; D call uncertain. The CDR3 covers 14 residues. Germline V gene lookup returns CDR1 SGHAT and CDR2 FQNNGV. V was shortened by 1 base and J by 2 bases, with 7 bases between the two germline ends. CDR3 loop: CASSLGENTDTQYF. As DNA, the CDR3 is TGTGCCAGCAGCTTAGGCGAAAACACAGATACGCAGTATTTT.